A selection of T cell receptor beta chains follows, all from one sample in a study of blood T cell repertoires in COVID-19. Assay used: immunoSEQ multiplex PCR; TCRdb lists only in-frame clones, some missing. In the table there are tens of thousands of clones, about 89% of which are singletons. The source material was peripheral blood. The source of these receptors is a man in his sixties with COVID-19, enrolled during active disease. Both conserved end residues are trimmed from each CDR3. The order of the fields is V gene, CDR3 protein.

>TRBV15
ATSTGQGANEQF
>TRBV27
ASSSQGLTEAF
>TRBV3-1/TRBV3-2
ASSQDMRRNTEAF
>TRBV15
ATSRDTGGTEAF
>TRBV5-1
ASSPGLASLNEQF
>TRBV18
ASSIRGGTEAF
>TRBV30
AWRGAGANVLT
>TRBV6-5
ASKTSGGTGELF
>TRBV6-2/TRBV6-3
ASSKEAWGDIQY
>TRBV6-2/TRBV6-3
ASRPGGNQPQH
>TRBV4-2
ASKGGDQPQH
>TRBV13
ASSGGISGANVLT
>TRBV9
ASSEAGGSPNEQF
>TRBV28
ASSLGGRGYT
>TRBV5-6
ASTQDNSYEQY
>TRBV19
ASSPRGTAYGYT
>TRBV2
ASSGTSGRRSTDTQY
>TRBV9
ASSVDGLAGNEQF
>TRBV18
ASSPPSAGGETQY
>TRBV7-6
ASSPQGVRRETQY
>TRBV4-1
ASSPTGADPYEQY
>TRBV24-1
ATSDEPNLYGYT
>TRBV6-2/TRBV6-3
ASSTGTELYGYT
>TRBV30
AWSPRGVPNQPQH
>TRBV2
ASSRLAGIFNEQF